One sample yielded the 10 T cell receptor beta chains listed below, sequenced in a study of T cell repertoires in cytomegalovirus infection. TCRdb processed the reads anew with MiXCR; each CDR3 protein has one entry. The sample contains under 100,000 distinct CDR3 sequences, around 3.4% of which appear only once. The material sequenced was PBMCs. These receptors were obtained from a human donor in good health (CMV status not recorded). Some clones in this sample may be carry-over from other donors' samples.

Ten or more counts support this clonotype. The chain couples TRBV28 to TRBJ1-4; 8 bases match TRBD1. Germline trimming cut 0 bases from V and 4 bases from J; bases unmatched to any gene: 4. This CDR3 region has 16 residues. The germline CDR1 and CDR2 sequences are MDHEN and SYDVKM. CDR3 loop: CASSLWETGVNEKLFF. Written as DNA, the CDR3 is TGTGCCAGCAGTTTATGGGAGACAGGGGTTAATGAAAAACTGTTTTTT. Supplemented by reference TRBV28 and TRBJ1-4, the full variable domain reads DVKVTQSSRYLVKRTGEKVFLECVQDMDHENMFWYRQDPGLGLRLIYFSYDVKMKEKGDIPEGYSVSREKKERFSLILESASTNQTSMYLCASSLWETGVNEKLFFGSGTQLSVL.

This clonotype has at least ten counts. This chain uses TRBV28 with TRBJ2-2; D possibly corresponds to TRBD1 (8 bases). The germline CDR1 and CDR2 sequences are MDHEN and SYDVKM. The CDR3 length is 14 residues. V was clipped by 6 bases and J by 7 bases, with 15 bases between them. CDR3 sequence reads: CASRKTGEGGELFF. In nucleotides, the CDR3 is TGTGCCAGCAGAAAGACAGGGGAGGGCGGGGAGCTGTTTTTT.

This clonotype was seen at least ten times. This chain links TRBV7-2 with TRBJ2-5; D is unresolved. The CDR3 spans 15 residues. V was trimmed by 0 bases and J by 2 bases, leaving 10 bases between them. Germline CDR1 SGHTA, CDR2 FQGNSA. The CDR3 DNA reads as TGTGCCAGCAGCTTAGCGCTTGCGTCACAAGAGACCCAGTACTTC. Encoded protein: CASSLALASQETQYF.

This clonotype was counted at least ten times. This sequence joins TRBV5-6 and TRBJ1-2; a weak D match, TRBD1 (5 bases). The CDR3 has 13 amino acids. Germline CDR1 SGHDT, CDR2 YYEEEE. Trimming shortened V by 3 bases and J by 4 bases, and 10 bases separated the two germline ends. CDR3 coding DNA: TGTGCCAGCAGCTGGCCGGGACGCTATGGCTACACCTTC. This gives the protein CASSWPGRYGYTF.

This clonotype was recorded many times. This chain connects TRBV6-5 to TRBJ1-1, with D perhaps matching TRBD1 (5 bases). The germline V and J ends were trimmed by 0 bases and 7 bases, with 12 bases remaining between them. Germline values: CDR1 MNHEY, CDR2 SVGAGI. The CDR3 spans 14 residues. CDR3 in DNA: TGTGCCAGCAGTTACTCGGACGGGGGTCTTGAAGCTTTCTTT. Translation: CASSYSDGGLEAFF.

In this sample, this clonotype turned up many times. The chain couples TRBV7-6 to TRBJ2-7; D is ambiguous. Germline V CDR1 and CDR2: SGHVS, FNYEAQ. Trimming left V 2 bases short and J 5 bases short, with 13 bases between. The CDR3 sequence is 14 residues long. The CDR3 region is CASSLNVGLNEQYF. CDR3 DNA sequence: TGTGCCAGCAGCTTAAACGTGGGTTTGAACGAGCAGTACTTC.

This clonotype showed up many times. J is TRBJ2-7 and V is TRBV7-2; TRBD2 matches 8 bases. V was pared by 0 bases and J by 7 bases, with 8 bases of the junction left unmatched. From germline, CDR1 is SGHTA and CDR2 FQGNSA. The CDR3 consists of 15 residues. This CDR3 is CASSLAGFTSGEQYF. DNA for the CDR3: TGTGCCAGCAGCTTAGCGGGGTTCACTAGCGGAGAGCAGTACTTC.

This clonotype appeared many times. The rearrangement links TRBV12-3 or TRBV12-4 to TRBJ2-1, with TRBD2 matching over 11 bases. The CDR3 extends over 18 amino acids. V trimming: 2 bases; J trimming: 1 base; junction bases outside the gene matches: 7. Here the CDR3 reads CASSLRLAGGFSYNEQFF. CDR3 sequence (DNA): TGTGCCAGCAGTTTACGGCTAGCGGGGGGTTTTTCCTACAATGAGCAGTTCTTC.

The chain has TRBV6-2 or TRBV6-3 and TRBJ2-5; 9 positions match TRBD2. Looked up from germline, CDR1 is MNHEY and CDR2 is SVGEGT. The CDR3 totals 15 residues. After removal of 6 bases from V and 7 bases from J, the junction contained 12 bases not matched to a gene. The CDR3 DNA reads as TGTGCCAGCAGGACATTGGCTAGCGGGGTTGGGACCCAGTACTTC. Protein product: CASRTLASGVGTQYF.

This clonotype has at least ten counts. J is TRBJ2-7 and V is TRBV7-2, with no clear D. CDR1 and CDR2 from the germline V gene are SGHTA and FQGNSA. Trimming left V 5 bases short and J 3 bases short, with 14 bases between. This CDR3 is 14 amino acids long. The CDR3 is CASSPPGANYEQYF. CDR3 in DNA: TGTGCCAGCAGCCCCCCAGGAGCGAACTACGAGCAGTACTTC.